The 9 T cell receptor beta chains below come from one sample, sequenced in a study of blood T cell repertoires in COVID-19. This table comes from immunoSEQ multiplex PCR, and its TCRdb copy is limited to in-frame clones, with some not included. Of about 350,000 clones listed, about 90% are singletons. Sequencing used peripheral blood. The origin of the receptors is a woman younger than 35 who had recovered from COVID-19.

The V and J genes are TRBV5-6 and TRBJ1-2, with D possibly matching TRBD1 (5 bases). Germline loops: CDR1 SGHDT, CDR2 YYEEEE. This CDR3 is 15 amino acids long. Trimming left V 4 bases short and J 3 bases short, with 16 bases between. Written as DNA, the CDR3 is TGTGCCAGCAGCCATATACGACAGCGTGACTATGGCTACACCTTC. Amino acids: CASSHIRQRDYGYTF.

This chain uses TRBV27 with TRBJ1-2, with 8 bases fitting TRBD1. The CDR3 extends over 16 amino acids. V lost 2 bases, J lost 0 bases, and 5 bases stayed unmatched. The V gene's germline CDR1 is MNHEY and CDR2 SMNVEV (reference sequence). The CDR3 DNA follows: TGTGCCAGCAGTTTAACTTTGACAGGGGCTAACTATGGCTACACCTTC. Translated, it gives CASSLTLTGANYGYTF.

The CDR3 is CAWSSLGQGNYGYTF. The CDR3 DNA is TGTGCCTGGAGTAGTCTAGGACAGGGGAACTATGGCTACACCTTC. The chain couples TRBV30 to TRBJ1-2; 9 bases fit TRBD1. After removal of 2 bases from V and 2 bases from J, the junction contained 6 bases not matched to a gene. The CDR3 extends over 15 amino acids. CDR1 is GTSNPN, CDR2 SVGIG, per germline (reference sequence). Full variable domain (outside the CDR3, taken from reference TRBV30 and TRBJ1-2): SQTIHQWPATLVQPVGSPLSLECTVEGTSNPNLYWYRQAAGRGLQLLFYSVGIGQISSEVPQNLSASRPQDRQFILSSKKLLLSDSGFYLCAWSSLGQGNYGYTFGSGTRLTVV.

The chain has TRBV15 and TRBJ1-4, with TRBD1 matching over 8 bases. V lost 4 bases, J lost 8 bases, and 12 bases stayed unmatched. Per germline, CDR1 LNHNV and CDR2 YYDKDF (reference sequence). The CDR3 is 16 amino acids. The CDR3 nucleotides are TGTGCCACCAGCAAGGACTCAGGGGGCCGGTTCGAAAAACTGTTTTTT. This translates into CATSKDSGGRFEKLFF. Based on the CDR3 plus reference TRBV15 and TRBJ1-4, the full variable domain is DAMVIQNPRYQVTQFGKPVTLSCSQTLNHNVMYWYQQKSSQAPKLLFHYYDKDFNNEADTPDNFQSRRPNTSFCFLDIRSPGLGDTAMYLCATSKDSGGRFEKLFFGSGTQLSVL.

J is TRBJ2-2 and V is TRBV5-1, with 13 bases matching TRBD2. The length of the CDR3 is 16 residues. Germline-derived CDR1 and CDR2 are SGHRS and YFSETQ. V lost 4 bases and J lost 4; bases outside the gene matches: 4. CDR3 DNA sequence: TGCGCCAGCAGCCCGGGACTAGCGGGGACCACCGGGGAGCTGTTTTTT. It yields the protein CASSPGLAGTTGELFF.

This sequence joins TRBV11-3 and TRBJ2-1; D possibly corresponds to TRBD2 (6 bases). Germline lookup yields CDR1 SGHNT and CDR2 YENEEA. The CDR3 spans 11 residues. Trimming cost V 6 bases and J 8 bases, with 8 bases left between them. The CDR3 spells CASSGEDEQFF. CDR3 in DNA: TGTGCCAGCAGTGGGGAGGATGAGCAGTTCTTC.

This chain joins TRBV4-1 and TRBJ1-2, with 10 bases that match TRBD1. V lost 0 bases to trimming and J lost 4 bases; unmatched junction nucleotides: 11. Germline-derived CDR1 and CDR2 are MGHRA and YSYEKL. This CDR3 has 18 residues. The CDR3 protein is CASSQDVGTGVLFYGYTF. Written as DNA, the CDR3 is TGCGCCAGCAGCCAAGATGTAGGGACAGGGGTTCTTTTCTATGGCTACACCTTC.

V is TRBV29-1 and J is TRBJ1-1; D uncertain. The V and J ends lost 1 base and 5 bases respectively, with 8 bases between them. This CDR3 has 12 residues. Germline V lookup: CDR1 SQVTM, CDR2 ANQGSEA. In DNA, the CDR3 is TGCAGCGTTGAAGGAGGGTTGACTGAAGCTTTCTTT. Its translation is CSVEGGLTEAFF. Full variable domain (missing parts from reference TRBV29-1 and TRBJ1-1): SAVISQKPSRDICQRGTSLTIQCQVDSQVTMMFWYRQQPGQSLTLIATANQGSEATYESGFVIDKFPISRPNLTFSTLTVSNMSPEDSSIYLCSVEGGLTEAFFGQGTRLTVV.

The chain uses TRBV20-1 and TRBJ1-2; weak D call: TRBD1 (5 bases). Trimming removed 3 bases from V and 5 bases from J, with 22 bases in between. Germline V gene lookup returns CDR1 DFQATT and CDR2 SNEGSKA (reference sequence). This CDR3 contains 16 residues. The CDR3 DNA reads TGCAGTGCTAGTCGCGGAGGGGCAGAGTATACGTATGGCTACACCTTC. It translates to CSASRGGAEYTYGYTF.